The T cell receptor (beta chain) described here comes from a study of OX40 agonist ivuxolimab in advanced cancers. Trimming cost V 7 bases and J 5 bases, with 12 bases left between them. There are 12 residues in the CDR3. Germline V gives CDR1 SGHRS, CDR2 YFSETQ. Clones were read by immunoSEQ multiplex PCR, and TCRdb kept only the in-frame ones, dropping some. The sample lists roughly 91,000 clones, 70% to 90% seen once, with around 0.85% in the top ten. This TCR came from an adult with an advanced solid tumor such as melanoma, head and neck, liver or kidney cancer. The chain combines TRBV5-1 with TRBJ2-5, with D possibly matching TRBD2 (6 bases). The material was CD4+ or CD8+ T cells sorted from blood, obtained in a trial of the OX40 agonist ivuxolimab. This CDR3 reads CASAEGGETQYF. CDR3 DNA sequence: TGCGCCAGCGCGGAGGGCGGGGAGACCCAGTACTTC.